A selection of T cell receptor beta chains follows, all from one sample in a study of T cells in Graves' hyperthyroidism and ophthalmopathy. TCRdb re-called the multiplex PCR reads with MiXCR, one entry per CDR3 protein. This table has around 290,000 distinct CDR3 sequences, approximately 13% appearing once. The specimen sequenced was blood. All receptors come from a woman in her 40s with Graves' hyperthyroidism. The CDR3 runs from the conserved cysteine through the conserved F or W. D genes are given only for firm matches. Clone sizes are given selectively: once, few, many, or a class where the clone is expanded.

d_call clone_size j_call v_call cdr3_aa cdr3_nt
TRBD1 many TRBJ1-4 TRBV28 CASTPLTGGNEKLFF TGTGCCAGCACCCCCCTCACAGGGGGCAATGAAAAACTGTTTTTT
TRBD1 many TRBJ2-7 TRBV20-1 CSARGPGGSYEQYF TGCAGTGCTAGGGGACCAGGGGGATCGTACGAGCAGTACTTC
NA NA TRBJ2-1 TRBV7-2 CASRINRDLYNEQFF TGTGCCAGCAGGATCAACCGAGACCTATACAATGAGCAGTTCTTC
TRBD2 many TRBJ2-3 TRBV15 CATSRGTSGTDTQYF TGTGCCACCAGCAGAGGGACTAGCGGGACAGATACGCAGTATTTT
TRBD2 many TRBJ2-1 TRBV30 CAWMAGGRSNEQFF TGTGCCTGGATGGCGGGAGGTCGGAGCAATGAGCAGTTCTTC
TRBD2 NA TRBJ2-3 TRBV12-3/TRBV12-4 CASSLAPLADSTDTQYF TGTGCCAGCAGTTTAGCGCCTCTAGCGGATAGCACAGATACGCAGTATTTT
NA many TRBJ2-1 TRBV28 CVSRETVYNEQFF TGTGTCAGCAGGGAGACAGTTTACAATGAGCAGTTCTTC
NA many TRBJ2-7 TRBV10-2 CASSEFNRVYEQYF TGCGCCAGCAGTGAGTTCAACAGAGTCTACGAGCAGTACTTC
NA few TRBJ1-3 TRBV19 CASSTGTPIYF TGTGCCAGTAGTACGGGGACCCCCATATATTTT
NA NA TRBJ2-3 TRBV12-3/TRBV12-4 CASSPWVGVERTDTQYF TGTGCCAGCAGCCCCTGGGTGGGCGTGGAAAGGACAGATACGCAGTATTTT
NA NA TRBJ2-6 TRBV7-9 CASSLLGVSGANVLTF TGTGCCAGCAGCTTATTGGGAGTCTCTGGGGCCAACGTCCTGACTTTC
TRBD2 many TRBJ2-1 TRBV10-3 CAISEATSGSEQFF TGTGCCATCAGTGAGGCGACTAGCGGGAGTGAGCAGTTCTTC
NA many TRBJ1-4 TRBV12-3/TRBV12-4 CASSLFGEKLFF TGTGCCAGCAGTTTATTCGGCGAAAAACTGTTTTTT
TRBD2 many TRBJ2-1 TRBV7-9 CASSTTSGRAPYNEQFF TGTGCCAGCAGCACGACTAGCGGGAGGGCTCCCTACAATGAGCAGTTCTTC
NA few TRBJ2-1 TRBV7-9 CASSAQAPPIF TGTGCCAGCAGCGCCCAGGCTCCACCAATCTTC
TRBD1 many TRBJ2-5 TRBV7-9 CASRGQPQETQYF TGTGCCAGCAGGGGACAGCCTCAAGAGACCCAGTACTTC
NA many TRBJ2-7 TRBV28 CASSLRTASYEQYF TGTGCCAGCAGTTTACGGACAGCTTCCTACGAGCAGTACTTC
TRBD2 NA TRBJ2-4 TRBV18 CASSPLRASGDQYF TGTGCCAGCTCACCACTAAGGGCTAGCGGGGATCAGTACTTC
NA NA TRBJ2-2 TRBV19 CASSTSPGELFF TGTGCCAGTAGTACTTCCCCCGGGGAGCTGTTTTTT
TRBD1 many TRBJ1-5 TRBV20-1 CSARDRGERPQHF TGCAGTGCTAGGGACAGGGGGGAGCGGCCCCAGCATTTT
TRBD2 NA TRBJ2-2 TRBV29-1 CSGRLAGEAGELFF TGCAGCGGGCGACTAGCGGGAGAGGCCGGGGAGCTGTTTTTT
NA NA TRBJ2-3 TRBV19 CASSIAGHYGDTQYF TGTGCCAGTAGTATAGCCGGACATTATGGAGATACGCAGTATTTT
TRBD2 NA TRBJ2-1 TRBV20-1 CSARGLAGHDEQFF TGCAGTGCCAGGGGACTAGCGGGACACGACGAGCAGTTCTTC
NA NA TRBJ1-5 TRBV6-2/TRBV6-3 CASSYSGGVKPQHF TGTGCCAGCAGTTACTCAGGGGGTGTAAAGCCCCAGCATTTT
NA NA TRBJ1-2 TRBV19 CASSIAAGYTF TGTGCCAGTAGTATAGCCGCAGGCTACACCTTC
NA many TRBJ2-1 TRBV10-1 CASSESTGYNEQFF TGCGCCAGCAGTGAGTCGACGGGTTACAATGAGCAGTTCTTC
NA many TRBJ1-2 TRBV18 CASSPPRVDYGYTF TGTGCCAGCTCACCACCGAGGGTCGACTATGGCTACACCTTC
TRBD2 NA TRBJ2-3 TRBV13 CASSLEFDGRAIDF TGTGCCAGCAGCTTAGAGTTTGACGGGAGGGCTATAGATTTT
NA few TRBJ1-1 TRBV20-1 CSARELTGRTEAFF TGCAGTGCTAGAGAACTGACAGGACGGACTGAAGCTTTCTTT
NA NA TRBJ2-4 TRBV13 CASSPGIVGIQYF TGTGCCAGCAGCCCGGGGATCGTTGGCATTCAGTACTTC
TRBD2 many TRBJ2-7 TRBV12-3/TRBV12-4 CASTSTSGRPPFTYEQYF TGTGCCAGCACCTCGACTAGCGGGAGGCCTCCGTTTACCTACGAGCAGTACTTC
TRBD2 many TRBJ2-1 TRBV7-2 CASSRTGTSGGNNEQFF TGTGCCAGCAGCCGCACGGGGACTAGCGGAGGTAACAATGAGCAGTTCTTC
NA many TRBJ2-1 TRBV27 CASSLGRTSYNEQFF TGTGCCAGCAGTTTAGGACGGACCTCCTACAATGAGCAGTTCTTC
NA many TRBJ1-3 TRBV4-2 CASSQDDSGNTIYF TGTGCCAGCAGCCAAGATGACAGTGGAAACACCATATATTTT
NA NA TRBJ1-2 TRBV27 CASSLKGASYGYTF TGTGCCAGCAGTTTAAAAGGGGCCTCCTATGGCTACACCTTC
TRBD1 many TRBJ2-7 TRBV28 CASSATGGFGEQYF TGTGCCAGCAGTGCAACAGGGGGGTTTGGCGAGCAGTACTTC
TRBD2 many TRBJ2-1 TRBV20-1 CSARSGRTLNEQFF TGCAGTGCCCGTAGCGGGAGAACTCTCAATGAGCAGTTCTTC
NA many TRBJ1-1 TRBV27 CASSSKIHLNTEAFF TGTGCCAGCAGCTCAAAGATCCACCTGAACACTGAAGCTTTCTTT
NA many TRBJ1-1 TRBV28 CASSLYREVQAFF TGTGCCAGCAGTTTATACCGGGAGGTTCAAGCTTTCTTT
NA many TRBJ2-1 TRBV6-1 CASSVSSGVGEQFF TGTGCCAGCAGTGTAAGTTCGGGAGTAGGTGAGCAGTTCTTC
NA many TRBJ1-1 TRBV27 CASSLWGGVAEAFF TGTGCCAGCAGTTTATGGGGGGGAGTGGCTGAAGCTTTCTTT
TRBD1 few TRBJ1-4 TRBV5-4 CASTPIQGELEKLFF TGTGCCAGCACCCCCATACAGGGGGAGCTTGAAAAACTGTTTTTT
TRBD2 few TRBJ2-7 TRBV4-1 CASSHRGGAGFMGEQYF TGCGCCAGCAGCCACCGGGGAGGAGCGGGGTTTATGGGCGAGCAGTACTTC
NA NA TRBJ1-6 TRBV12-3/TRBV12-4 CASSVGRFNSPLHF TGTGCCAGCAGTGTAGGACGGTTCAATTCACCCCTCCACTTT
NA many TRBJ2-1 TRBV7-2 CASSAGSGSLYNEQFF TGTGCCAGCAGCGCAGGGAGCGGCTCGCTTTACAATGAGCAGTTCTTC
TRBD2 many TRBJ2-1 TRBV11-2 CASNPLAGVHNEQFF TGTGCCAGCAACCCCCTAGCGGGAGTCCACAATGAGCAGTTCTTC
TRBD1 many TRBJ2-7 TRBV5-4 CASSPSPGTGIGEQYF TGTGCCAGCAGCCCGAGTCCCGGGACAGGGATAGGCGAGCAGTACTTC
NA many TRBJ2-2 TRBV28 CASSLWGSTGELFF TGTGCCAGCAGTTTATGGGGGAGCACCGGGGAGCTGTTTTTT